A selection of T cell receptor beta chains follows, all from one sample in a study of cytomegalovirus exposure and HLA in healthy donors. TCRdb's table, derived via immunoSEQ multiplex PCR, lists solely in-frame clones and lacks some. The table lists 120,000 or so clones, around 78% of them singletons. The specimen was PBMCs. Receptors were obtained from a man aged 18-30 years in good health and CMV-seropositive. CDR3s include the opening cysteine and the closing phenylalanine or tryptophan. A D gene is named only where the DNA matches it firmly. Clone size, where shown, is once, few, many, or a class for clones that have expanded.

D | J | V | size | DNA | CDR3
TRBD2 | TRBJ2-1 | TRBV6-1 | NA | TGTGCCAGCAGTGTCCGACTAGCGGGGGCCTACAATGAGCAGTTCTTC | CASSVRLAGAYNEQFF
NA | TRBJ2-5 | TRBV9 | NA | TGTGCCAGCAGCGTAGAATCGGGGTACCAAGAGACCCAGTACTTC | CASSVESGYQETQYF
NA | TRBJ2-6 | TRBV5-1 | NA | TGCGCCAGCAGCTTGGGGGGAGCCGGTGGAAGCTCTGGGGCCAACGTCCTGACTTTC | CASSLGGAGGSSGANVLTF
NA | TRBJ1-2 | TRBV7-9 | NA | TGTGCCAGCAGCTTGGGCAGCGGAAACTATGGCTACACCTTC | CASSLGSGNYGYTF
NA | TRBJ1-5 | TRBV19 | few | TGTGCCAGTAGTATCGGGAATCAGCCCCAGCATTTT | CASSIGNQPQHF
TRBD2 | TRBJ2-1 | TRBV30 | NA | TGTGCCTGGTGGAGCGGGGGGGCAATCAATGAGCAGTTCTTC | CAWWSGGAINEQFF
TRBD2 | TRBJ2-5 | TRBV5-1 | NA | TGCGCCAGCAGCTTGGCTAGCGGGGGGTATGAGACCCAGTACTTC | CASSLASGGYETQYF
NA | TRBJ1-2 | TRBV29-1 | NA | TGCAGCGTTGTCTCCGGACAGCCCTATGGCTACACCTTC | CSVVSGQPYGYTF
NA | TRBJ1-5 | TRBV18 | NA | TGTGCCAGCTCACCACGGGAGGGCGGGCCCCAGCATTTT | CASSPREGGPQHF
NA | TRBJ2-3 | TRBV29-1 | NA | TGCAGCGTTTCGCCCGGAGGTACGCAGTATTTT | CSVSPGGTQYF
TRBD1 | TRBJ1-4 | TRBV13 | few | TGTGCCAGCAGCCCCCCCCAGGGGGCGATGGGAAAAACTGTTTTT | CASSPPQGAMGKTVF
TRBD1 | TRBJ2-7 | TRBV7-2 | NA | TGTGCCAGCAGACAGGGGTCTTCCGTATACGAGCAGTACTTC | CASRQGSSVYEQYF
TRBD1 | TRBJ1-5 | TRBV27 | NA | TGTGCCAGCAGTCTACGATGGACAGGGGATCAGCCCCAGCATTTT | CASSLRWTGDQPQHF
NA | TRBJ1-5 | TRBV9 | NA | TGTGCCAGCAGCGCAGGGCAGAACAATCAGCCCCAGCATTTT | CASSAGQNNQPQHF
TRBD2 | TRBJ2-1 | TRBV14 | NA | TGTGCCAGCAGCCAAGTGTGGACTAGCGGCTCAGAGCAGTTCTTC | CASSQVWTSGSEQFF
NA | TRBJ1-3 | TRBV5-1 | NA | TGCGCCAGCAGCCTGAGCCCTCTCTCTGGAAACACCATATATTTT | CASSLSPLSGNTIYF
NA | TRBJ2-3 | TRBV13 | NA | TGTGCCAGCAGCTCCGATCGGGGGAGTGCAGATACGCAGTATTTT | CASSSDRGSADTQYF
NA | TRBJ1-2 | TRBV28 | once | TGTGCCAGCAGTTTCTTAAACACCTATGGCTACACCTTC | CASSFLNTYGYTF
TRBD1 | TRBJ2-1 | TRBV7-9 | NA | TGTGCCAGCAGCTTACTGGACAGGGTCGCTGAGCAGTTCTTC | CASSLLDRVAEQFF
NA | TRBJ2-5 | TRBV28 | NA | TGTGCCAGCAGTTTATCAGGGGCGGGGGCCCACCAAGAGACCCAGTACTTC | CASSLSGAGAHQETQYF
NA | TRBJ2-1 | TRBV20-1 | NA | TGCAGTGCTAGCCAGTCCTATGAGCAGTTCTTC | CSASQSYEQFF
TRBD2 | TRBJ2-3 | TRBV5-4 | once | TGTGCCAGCAGCTTGGCCGGGGGGGCCTCGGATACGCAGTATTTT | CASSLAGGASDTQYF
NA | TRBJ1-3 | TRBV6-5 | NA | TGTGCCAGCAGTTACTCGACAGCTGGAAACACCATATATTTT | CASSYSTAGNTIYF
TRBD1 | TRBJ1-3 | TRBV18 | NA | TGTGCCAGCTCACCCCTTTTACAGGGGGCGGCTGGAAACACCATATATTTT | CASSPLLQGAAGNTIYF
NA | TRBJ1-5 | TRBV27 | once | TGTGCCAGCAGGGCGGGGATAATAGAGCCCCAGCATTTT | CASRAGIIEPQHF
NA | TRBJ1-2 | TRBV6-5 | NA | TGTGCCAGCAGTTACTCGACAGATTCAGACTACACCTTC | CASSYSTDSDYTF
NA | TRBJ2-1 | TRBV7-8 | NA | TGTGCCAGCAGCGTTACAGGGCCAGGGCGCGAGCAGTTCTTC | CASSVTGPGREQFF
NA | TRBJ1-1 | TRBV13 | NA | TGTGCCAGCAGCTTAGGCCGAGGTGAAGCTTTCTTT | CASSLGRGEAFF
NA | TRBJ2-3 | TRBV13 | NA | TGTGCCAGCAGCTTAGGGTCGGGGAAGACAGATACGCAGTATTTT | CASSLGSGKTDTQYF
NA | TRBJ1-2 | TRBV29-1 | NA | TGCAGCGTTGACAGAAACTATGGCTACACCTTC | CSVDRNYGYTF
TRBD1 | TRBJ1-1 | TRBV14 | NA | TGTGCCAGCAGTGACAGGGCGGGCGACACTGAAGCTTTCTTT | CASSDRAGDTEAFF
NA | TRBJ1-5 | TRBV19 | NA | TGTGCCAGTAGTATGTGGGCCAGAACCAGGCAGCCCCGGCATTTT | CASSMWARTRQPRHF
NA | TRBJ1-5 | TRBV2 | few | TGTGCCAGCAATCGCGACTTGCGGGGTCAGCCCCAGCATTTT | CASNRDLRGQPQHF
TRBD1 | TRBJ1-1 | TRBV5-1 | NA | TGCGCCAGCAGCTTGCGCCCCGGACAGGCTGAAGCTTTCTTT | CASSLRPGQAEAFF
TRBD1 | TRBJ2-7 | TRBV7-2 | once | TGTGCCAGCAGCGAGAGGACAGGACTCAGATTAACCTACGAGCAGTACTTC | CASSERTGLRLTYEQYF
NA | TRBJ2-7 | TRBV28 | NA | TGTGCCAGCAGCATAAGGCCAGGCTCCTACGAGCAGTACTTC | CASSIRPGSYEQYF
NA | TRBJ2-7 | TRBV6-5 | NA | TGTGCCAGCACTAAGACGGGTGGCGGCGAGCAGTACTTC | CASTKTGGGEQYF
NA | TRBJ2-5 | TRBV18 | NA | TGTGCCAGCTCACCACCAAGCTCTAAGACCCAGTACTTC | CASSPPSSKTQYF
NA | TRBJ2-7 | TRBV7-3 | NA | TGTGCCAGCAGCCCCGTTGAGCAGGGAAGGAACGAGCAGTACTTC | CASSPVEQGRNEQYF
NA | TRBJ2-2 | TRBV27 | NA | TGTGCCAGCAGTTCAACTGTGATCACCGGGGAGCTGTTTTTT | CASSSTVITGELFF
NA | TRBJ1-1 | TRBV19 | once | TGTGCCAGTAGTGACCGATCTAACAGTGAAGCTTTCTTT | CASSDRSNSEAFF
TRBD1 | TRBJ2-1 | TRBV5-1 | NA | TGCGCCAGCAGCTTGATCACAGGGGGACCATACAATGAGCAGTTCTTC | CASSLITGGPYNEQFF
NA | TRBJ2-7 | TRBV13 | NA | TGTGCCAGCAGCTTAGGGCGGAGGGCCTACGAGCAGTACTTC | CASSLGRRAYEQYF
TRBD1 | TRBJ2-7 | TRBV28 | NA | TGTGCCAGCAGTTTACACGGACAGGGGGTCAACGAGCAGTACTTC | CASSLHGQGVNEQYF
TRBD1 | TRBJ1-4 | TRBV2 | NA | TGTGCCAGCGAGGGACAGGGAATTGAAAAACTGTTTTTT | CASEGQGIEKLFF
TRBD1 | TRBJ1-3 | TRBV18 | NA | TGTGCCAGCTCACCACAAAGACCAGGGGGCGCGACTGGAAACACCATATATTTT | CASSPQRPGGATGNTIYF